This is a list of T cell receptor beta chains from one sample in a study of technical replicates of blood from a few donors. This table comes from immunoSEQ multiplex PCR, and its TCRdb copy is limited to in-frame clones, with some not included. The sample has around 92,000 clones; 90% to 96% are singletons. Sequencing was done on a sample of T cells isolated from PBMCs. The receptor source for this set is a human donor in good health. Each CDR3 is given with its conserved first and last residue. Fields, in order: J gene, D gene, clone size, V gene, CDR3 DNA, CDR3 protein. A D gene is named only where the DNA matches it firmly. The size entry is marked missing in some rows and otherwise reads once, few, many or a size class.

j_call: TRBJ2-5; d_call: TRBD1; clone_size: NA; v_call: TRBV15; cdr3_nt: TGTGCCACCAAGGATTACAGGGGTCAAGAGACCCAGTACTTC; cdr3_aa: CATKDYRGQETQYF
j_call: TRBJ1-2; d_call: TRBD1; clone_size: NA; v_call: TRBV29-1; cdr3_nt: TGCAGCGTTGCATGGCAGGGGGCGAATGGCTACACCTTC; cdr3_aa: CSVAWQGANGYTF
j_call: TRBJ1-2; d_call: TRBD1; clone_size: NA; v_call: TRBV28; cdr3_nt: TGTGCCAGCGCCGCCGGGACAGGGGACTATGGCTACACCTTC; cdr3_aa: CASAAGTGDYGYTF
j_call: TRBJ2-5; d_call: NA; clone_size: NA; v_call: TRBV15; cdr3_nt: TGTGCCACCAGCAGAGATCCTCAGGGAGAGACCCAGTACTTC; cdr3_aa: CATSRDPQGETQYF
j_call: TRBJ2-7; d_call: NA; clone_size: NA; v_call: TRBV11-2; cdr3_nt: TGTGCCAGCAGCTCTAGGACAGCTCTAGACCAGTACTTC; cdr3_aa: CASSSRTALDQYF
j_call: TRBJ1-2; d_call: NA; clone_size: NA; v_call: TRBV10-2; cdr3_nt: TGCGCCAGCAGTGACTCAGTACGACAGCCCTATGGCTACACCTTC; cdr3_aa: CASSDSVRQPYGYTF
j_call: TRBJ2-1; d_call: NA; clone_size: NA; v_call: TRBV4-2; cdr3_nt: TGTGCCAGCAGCCAAGTTGGAGGGAGGACACCCAATGAGCAGTTCTTC; cdr3_aa: CASSQVGGRTPNEQFF
j_call: TRBJ2-7; d_call: NA; clone_size: NA; v_call: TRBV7-6; cdr3_nt: TGTGCCAGCAGCCCGGGAGCGGGTGCGAGCTCCTACGAGCAGTACTTC; cdr3_aa: CASSPGAGASSYEQYF
j_call: TRBJ1-5; d_call: NA; clone_size: NA; v_call: TRBV7-9; cdr3_nt: TGTGCCAGCAGTAATAACAGGGATCAGCCCCAGCATTTT; cdr3_aa: CASSNNRDQPQHF
j_call: TRBJ1-2; d_call: TRBD1; clone_size: NA; v_call: TRBV7-2; cdr3_nt: TGTGCCAGCAGCTACGGACAGGCCACCGGCTACACCTTC; cdr3_aa: CASSYGQATGYTF
j_call: TRBJ2-5; d_call: NA; clone_size: NA; v_call: TRBV6-5; cdr3_nt: TGTGCCAGCAGTCACAAGATTCAAGAGACCCAGTACTTC; cdr3_aa: CASSHKIQETQYF
j_call: TRBJ1-2; d_call: NA; clone_size: NA; v_call: TRBV6-4; cdr3_nt: TGTGCCAGGAAAACAGGGTTACTCTATGGCTACACCTTC; cdr3_aa: CARKTGLLYGYTF
j_call: TRBJ1-2; d_call: NA; clone_size: NA; v_call: TRBV9; cdr3_nt: TGTGCCAGCAGCGTAGTATCCGATACAAGCTATGGCTACACCTTC; cdr3_aa: CASSVVSDTSYGYTF
j_call: TRBJ2-3; d_call: TRBD1; clone_size: NA; v_call: TRBV6-1; cdr3_nt: TGTGCCAGCGGGAAGAGGACAGGGGCCACAGATACGCAGTATTTT; cdr3_aa: CASGKRTGATDTQYF
j_call: TRBJ1-1; d_call: NA; clone_size: NA; v_call: TRBV5-1; cdr3_nt: TGCGCCAGCAGCTTAGCGGGACACCCGAACACTGAAGCTTTCTTT; cdr3_aa: CASSLAGHPNTEAFF
j_call: TRBJ1-6; d_call: TRBD1; clone_size: NA; v_call: TRBV15; cdr3_nt: TGTGCCACCAGCAGAGCCTTCGCCGACAGGGAGAATTCACCCCTCCACTTT; cdr3_aa: CATSRAFADRENSPLHF
j_call: TRBJ2-3; d_call: NA; clone_size: NA; v_call: TRBV6-5; cdr3_nt: TGTGCCAGCAGTTTGTCGGGGACTAGCACAGATACGCAGTATTTT; cdr3_aa: CASSLSGTSTDTQYF
j_call: TRBJ2-6; d_call: TRBD1; clone_size: NA; v_call: TRBV7-6; cdr3_nt: TGTGCCAGCAGATTGGGACAGGGTGGTTCCTCTGGGGCCAACGTCCTGACTTTC; cdr3_aa: CASRLGQGGSSGANVLTF
j_call: TRBJ2-7; d_call: TRBD2; clone_size: NA; v_call: TRBV11-2; cdr3_nt: TGTGCCAGCAGCTTAGAAGCGGGAGGCCTCTACGAGCAGTACTTC; cdr3_aa: CASSLEAGGLYEQYF
j_call: TRBJ2-1; d_call: TRBD2; clone_size: NA; v_call: TRBV27; cdr3_nt: TGTGCCAGCAGCTTCGGACTAGCGGGCTTACATGAGCAGTTCTTC; cdr3_aa: CASSFGLAGLHEQFF
j_call: TRBJ2-1; d_call: TRBD2; clone_size: NA; v_call: TRBV2; cdr3_nt: TGTGCCAGCAGTTTGAGACTAGCGGGATTAGGTAATGAGCAGTTCTTC; cdr3_aa: CASSLRLAGLGNEQFF
j_call: TRBJ1-2; d_call: TRBD1; clone_size: NA; v_call: TRBV9; cdr3_nt: TGTGCCAGCAGCCCGGGAGGGACAGTAAACTATGGCTACACCTTC; cdr3_aa: CASSPGGTVNYGYTF
j_call: TRBJ2-7; d_call: NA; clone_size: NA; v_call: TRBV7-2; cdr3_nt: TGTGCCAGCAGCCTGTGGACTTCCGCACGAGACTACGAGCAGTACTTC; cdr3_aa: CASSLWTSARDYEQYF
j_call: TRBJ1-2; d_call: TRBD1; clone_size: NA; v_call: TRBV27; cdr3_nt: TGTGCCAGCAGTCCCCGGGACAGCTATGGCTACACCTTC; cdr3_aa: CASSPRDSYGYTF
j_call: TRBJ1-2; d_call: NA; clone_size: NA; v_call: TRBV12-5; cdr3_nt: TGTGCTAGTGGTTCTGGGCCGGCGGACACCTATGGCTACACCTTC; cdr3_aa: CASGSGPADTYGYTF
j_call: TRBJ2-5; d_call: TRBD2; clone_size: once; v_call: TRBV5-4; cdr3_nt: TGTGCCAGCAGCTTAACTCTAGCGGACCAAGAGACCCAGTACTTC; cdr3_aa: CASSLTLADQETQYF
j_call: TRBJ2-2; d_call: NA; clone_size: NA; v_call: TRBV10-1; cdr3_nt: TGCGCCAGCAGTGGACTACTCACCGGGGAGCTGTTTTTT; cdr3_aa: CASSGLLTGELFF
j_call: TRBJ1-2; d_call: NA; clone_size: NA; v_call: TRBV6-1; cdr3_nt: TGTGCCAGCACAAGCCGGACAGCCTTCTATGGCTACACCTTC; cdr3_aa: CASTSRTAFYGYTF
j_call: TRBJ2-1; d_call: TRBD2; clone_size: NA; v_call: TRBV2; cdr3_nt: TGTGCCAGCACCGGCGGGGTTTCTCGGACTAGCGGGAGGGCCTCGAAGAATGAGCAGTTCTTC; cdr3_aa: CASTGGVSRTSGRASKNEQFF
j_call: TRBJ2-1; d_call: NA; clone_size: NA; v_call: TRBV6-6; cdr3_nt: TGTGCCAGCAGTTACTCGAGACCGGGTGAGCAGTTCTTC; cdr3_aa: CASSYSRPGEQFF
j_call: TRBJ1-2; d_call: TRBD1; clone_size: NA; v_call: TRBV5-8; cdr3_nt: TGTGCCAGCAGCTTGGCCTGGGACAGGGTTGATGGCTACACCTTC; cdr3_aa: CASSLAWDRVDGYTF
j_call: TRBJ2-3; d_call: TRBD2; clone_size: NA; v_call: TRBV15; cdr3_nt: TGTGCCACCAGCAGGGGGGGACTAGCGGCTAGCACAGATACGCAGTATTTT; cdr3_aa: CATSRGGLAASTDTQYF
j_call: TRBJ1-2; d_call: NA; clone_size: NA; v_call: TRBV2; cdr3_nt: TGTGCCAGCAGTGAACAGGGCGACAACTATGGCTACACCTTC; cdr3_aa: CASSEQGDNYGYTF
j_call: TRBJ2-1; d_call: NA; clone_size: NA; v_call: TRBV7-9; cdr3_nt: TGTGCCAGCAGCTTCGGACAAACCGGGCCCAATGAGCAGTTCTTC; cdr3_aa: CASSFGQTGPNEQFF
j_call: TRBJ2-7; d_call: TRBD2; clone_size: NA; v_call: TRBV5-4; cdr3_nt: TGTGCCAGCAGCCCGGGTGGGGGGGCCTACGAGCAGTACTTC; cdr3_aa: CASSPGGGAYEQYF
j_call: TRBJ2-7; d_call: NA; clone_size: NA; v_call: TRBV27; cdr3_nt: TGTGCCAGCAGTTTAGGGGCTCCCTACGAGCAGTACTTC; cdr3_aa: CASSLGAPYEQYF
j_call: TRBJ1-6; d_call: TRBD1; clone_size: NA; v_call: TRBV5-8; cdr3_nt: TGTGCCAGCAGCTTGATCGCGACAGGGGGCGAAGAGTCACCCCTCCACTTT; cdr3_aa: CASSLIATGGEESPLHF
j_call: TRBJ2-3; d_call: NA; clone_size: NA; v_call: TRBV2; cdr3_nt: TGTGCCAGCAATCGAGGTCCAGATACGCAGTATTTT; cdr3_aa: CASNRGPDTQYF
j_call: TRBJ2-1; d_call: NA; clone_size: NA; v_call: TRBV19; cdr3_nt: TGTGCCATCTCAGCCGGGAGCCCCTACAATGAGCAGTTCTTC; cdr3_aa: CAISAGSPYNEQFF
j_call: TRBJ2-1; d_call: TRBD2; clone_size: NA; v_call: TRBV6-4; cdr3_nt: TGTGCCAGCAGTGACTCGACTAGCGGGAGCAATGAGCAGTTCTTC; cdr3_aa: CASSDSTSGSNEQFF
j_call: TRBJ1-6; d_call: NA; clone_size: NA; v_call: TRBV30; cdr3_nt: TGTGCCTGGAGTGTAGACCTCTTGCGGAGCTTGAATTCACCCCTCCACTTT; cdr3_aa: CAWSVDLLRSLNSPLHF
j_call: TRBJ2-5; d_call: TRBD2; clone_size: NA; v_call: TRBV28; cdr3_nt: TGTGCCAGCAGTTCAGACGCGGGAGAAGAGACCCAGTACTTC; cdr3_aa: CASSSDAGEETQYF
j_call: TRBJ2-1; d_call: NA; clone_size: NA; v_call: TRBV6-5; cdr3_nt: TGTGCCAGCAGCACTAGCCAGAGCTCCTACAATGAGCAGTTCTTC; cdr3_aa: CASSTSQSSYNEQFF